This TCR beta chain was sequenced during a study of T-cell memory formation after mild COVID-19. Study-wide context: Largely, the TCR clusters proved donor specific.

V was cut by 0 bases and J by 7 bases, with 15 bases left in between. Germline CDR1 is KGHDR and CDR2 is SFDVKD. This CDR3 has 16 residues. Regarding the study as a whole: A subset of responding clones appeared in pre-infection memory, suggesting cross-reactive memory joined. Mostly located in CM and EM were contracting CD4+ clones, with contracting CD8+ clones located in EMRA. Contracting clones from day 15 to 85 showed balanced CD4/CD8; later expanders favored CD4+.

A single record per CDR3 protein comes from TCRdb applying MiXCR to the 5' RACE reads. Of hundreds of thousands of distinct CDR3 sequences listed, about a fifth are singletons. To note about this clonotype: Its antigen remains unidentified.

This sequence was found in an adult woman who had mild COVID-19 (a few samples of this study predate the infection). Cell type and time point are not known. Specimen: PBMCs or a T cell subset sorted from them (not recorded which). The J gene is TRBJ2-1, the V gene TRBV24-1; D is possibly TRBD2 (6 bases). The CDR3 protein is CATSDLVGGSVNEQFF. CDR3 DNA: TGTGCCACCAGTGATTTGGTCGGGGGATCGGTTAATGAGCAGTTCTTC.